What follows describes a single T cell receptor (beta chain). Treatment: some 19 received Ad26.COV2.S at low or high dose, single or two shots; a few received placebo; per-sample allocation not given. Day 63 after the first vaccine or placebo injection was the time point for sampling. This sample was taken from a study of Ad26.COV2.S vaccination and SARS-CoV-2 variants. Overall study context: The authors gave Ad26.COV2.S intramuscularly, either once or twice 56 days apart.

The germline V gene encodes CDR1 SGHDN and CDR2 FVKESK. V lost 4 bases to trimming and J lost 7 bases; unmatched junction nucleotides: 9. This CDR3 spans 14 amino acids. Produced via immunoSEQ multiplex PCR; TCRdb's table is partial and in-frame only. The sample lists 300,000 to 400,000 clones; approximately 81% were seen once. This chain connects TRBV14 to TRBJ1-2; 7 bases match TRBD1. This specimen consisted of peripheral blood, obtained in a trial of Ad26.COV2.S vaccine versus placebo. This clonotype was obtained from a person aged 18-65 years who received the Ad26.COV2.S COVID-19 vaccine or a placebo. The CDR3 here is CASSRNRGDGGYTF. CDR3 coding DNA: TGTGCCAGCAGCCGCAACAGGGGCGATGGTGGCTACACCTTC. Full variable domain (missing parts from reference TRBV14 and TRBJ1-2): EAGVTQFPSHSVIEKGQTVTLRCDPISGHDNLYWYRRVMGKEIKFLLHFVKESKQDESGMPNNRFLAERTGGTYSTLKVQPAELEDSGVYFCASSRNRGDGGYTFGSGTRLTVV.